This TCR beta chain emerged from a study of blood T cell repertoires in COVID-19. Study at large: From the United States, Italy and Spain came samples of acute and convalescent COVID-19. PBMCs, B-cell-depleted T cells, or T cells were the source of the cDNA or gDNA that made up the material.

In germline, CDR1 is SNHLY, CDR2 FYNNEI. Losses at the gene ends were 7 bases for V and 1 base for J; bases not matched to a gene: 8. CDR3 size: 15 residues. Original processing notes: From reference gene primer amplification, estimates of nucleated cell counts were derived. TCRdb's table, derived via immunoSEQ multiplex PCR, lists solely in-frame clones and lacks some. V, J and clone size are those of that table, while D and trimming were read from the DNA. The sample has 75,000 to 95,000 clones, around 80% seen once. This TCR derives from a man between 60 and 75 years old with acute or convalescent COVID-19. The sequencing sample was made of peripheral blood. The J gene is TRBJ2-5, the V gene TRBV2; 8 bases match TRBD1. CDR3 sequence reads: CASTILTGVQETQYF. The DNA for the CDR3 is TGTGCCAGCACCATACTGACAGGGGTCCAAGAGACCCAGTACTTC.